In this sample, the clone carrying this TCR beta chain turned up once. Its antigen is not known. Looked up from germline, CDR1 is LNHDA and CDR2 is SQIVND (reference sequence). V lost 3 bases, J lost 10 bases, and 9 bases lay in between. The CDR3 covers 11 residues. The data belong to a study of siplizumab effects on memory and regulatory T cells. General study points: Proliferating Tregs' suppressive function in siplizumab cultures went unconfirmed.

Libraries were prepared by immunoSEQ multiplex PCR; TCRdb keeps only in-frame clonotypes and omits some of them. This table holds approximately 82,000 clones, over 80% found once. Sequenced input: Tregs sorted from blood. This chain uses TRBV19 with TRBJ1-1; maybe TRBD1 (6 bases). The TCR comes from a human donor in good health. CDR3 in amino acids: CASSIWGAAFF. The CDR3 bases are TGTGCCAGTAGTATTTGGGGGGCAGCTTTCTTT.